The 11 T cell receptor beta chains reported below all come from one sample, sequenced in a study of T-cell memory formation after mild COVID-19. TCRdb redid the calling of the 5' RACE reads with MiXCR, one entry per CDR3 protein. The sample consists of 310,000 or so distinct CDR3 sequences, more than 15% of them appearing once. What was sequenced was PBMCs or a T cell subset sorted from them (not recorded which). The receptor source for this set is a man younger than 30 who had mild COVID-19 (a few samples of this study predate the infection). Cell type and time point are not known.

The chain recombines TRBV7-9 with TRBJ2-3; D is perhaps TRBD2 (7 bases). CDR3 length: 14 residues. The ends were cut back, 7 bases at V and 2 bases at J, with 13 bases in the middle. Germline V CDR1 and CDR2: SEHNR, FQNEAQ (reference sequence). The CDR3 DNA sequence: TGTGCCAGCACCGGGGGGCGATACACAGATACGCAGTATTTT. This gives the protein CASTGGRYTDTQYF.

This chain uses TRBV7-2 with TRBJ1-5; D is possibly TRBD1 (6 bases). Trimming left V 5 bases short and J 4 bases short, with 15 bases between. In germline, CDR1 is SGHTA, CDR2 FQGNSA. This CDR3 is 15 amino acids long. Written as DNA, the CDR3 is TGTGCCAGCAGCCCGGGCAGGGGATCAAATCAGCCCCAGCATTTT. Protein: CASSPGRGSNQPQHF.

This clonotype has at least ten counts. J is TRBJ2-1 and V is TRBV7-3; 13 bases agree with TRBD2. The CDR3 is made up of 14 amino acids. Germline V gene lookup returns CDR1 SGHTA and CDR2 FQGTGA. The V segment lost 5 bases and the J segment 14 bases; nucleotides outside the gene matches: 9. The DNA for the CDR3 is TGTGCCAGCAGCGAACAACTAGCGGGGGGGCCTAAGTTCTTC. The encoded protein is CASSEQLAGGPKFF.

In this sample, this clonotype turned up a few times. The chain recombines TRBV5-5 with TRBJ2-2; D is uncertain. V was clipped by 3 bases and J by 1 base, with 7 bases between them. CDR1 is SGHKS and CDR2 is YYEKEE in the germline V gene (reference sequence). The CDR3 spans 14 residues. CDR3 loop: CASSSPVNTGELFF. The CDR3 region has the DNA TGTGCCAGCAGCTCACCAGTGAACACCGGGGAGCTGTTTTTT.

The CDR3 nucleotides read TGTGCCAGCAGCTTAGGCTGGTTACAGCAGTTCTTC. It translates to CASSLGWLQQFF. V usage is TRBV7-9 and J usage is TRBJ2-1; D is uncertain. Trimming left V 1 base short and J 11 bases short, with 9 bases between. CDR3 size: 12 residues. Germline V CDR1 and CDR2: SEHNR, FQNEAQ (reference sequence).

This clonotype came up a few times. This chain joins TRBV6-5 and TRBJ1-6, with D possibly matching TRBD1 (6 bases). The V end was cut by 7 bases, the J end by 7 bases, with 17 bases between. CDR1 is MNHEY, CDR2 SVGAGI, per germline. The CDR3 loop spans 15 amino acids. CDR3: CASNIGGGANSPLHF. The CDR3 coding sequence is TGTGCCAGCAACATCGGGGGCGGTGCGAATTCACCCCTCCACTTT.

The chain uses TRBV2 and TRBJ1-6; TRBD1 might be the D (6 bases). The CDR3 totals 12 residues. Germline CDR1 and CDR2: SNHLY and FYNNEI. V was clipped by 6 bases and J by 11 bases, with 11 bases between them. The CDR3 DNA reads as TGTGCCAGCAGAACACAGGGCCCACCCCTCCACTTT. Protein product: CASRTQGPPLHF.

This CDR3 is CASSEPTGDQETQYF. In DNA form, the CDR3 reads TGTGCCAGCAGTGAACCGACAGGGGATCAAGAGACCCAGTACTTC. The chain joins TRBV6-6 to TRBJ2-5; 8 bases align to TRBD1. Germline-derived CDR1 and CDR2 are MNHNY and SVGAGI (reference sequence). The J segment lost 2 bases and the V segment lost 5 bases, leaving 7 bases of the junction unmatched. CDR3 length equals 15 residues.

This clonotype turned up a few times. The DNA of the CDR3 is TGTGCCACCAGCAGAGATGCGGGGACAGAAAACTATGGCTACACCTTC. This translates into CATSRDAGTENYGYTF. The chain joins TRBV15 to TRBJ1-2; 7 bases fit TRBD1. Trimming removed 0 bases from V and 2 bases from J; junction bases left unmatched: 6. This CDR3 has 16 amino acids. Per germline, CDR1 LNHNV and CDR2 YYDKDF (reference sequence).

V is TRBV11-2 and J is TRBJ1-3; 7 positions agree with TRBD1. The germline CDR1 and CDR2 sequences are SGHAT and FQNNGV. V was pared by 4 bases and J by 0 bases, with 6 bases of the junction left unmatched. The CDR3 is made up of 16 amino acids. The DNA for the CDR3 is TGTGCCAGCAGCTACTACAGGGGATCCTCTGGAAACACCATATATTTT. Its translation is CASSYYRGSSGNTIYF.

This chain connects TRBV18 to TRBJ2-1; 9 bases agree with TRBD1. The CDR3 is made up of 16 amino acids. V gave up 2 bases and J gave up 4 bases; unmatched junction bases: 6. Germline V lookup: CDR1 KGHSH, CDR2 LQKENI. The CDR3, as DNA: TGTGCCAGCTCACCAAAGGGACAGGGAACGTACAATGAGCAGTTCTTC. Translation: CASSPKGQGTYNEQFF.